This T cell receptor (beta chain) was recovered during a study of blood T cell repertoires in COVID-19. The wider study: COVID-19 samples from acute and convalescent phases originated in the United States, Italy and Spain. The analysed material was cDNA or gDNA that came from T cells, B-cell-depleted T cells, or PBMCs.

In the original workflow: Estimation of nucleated cell counts was performed using reference gene primer amplification. The repertoire was sequenced with immunoSEQ multiplex PCR; TCRdb's copy has only in-frame clones and lacks some. V, J and clone size are those of that table, while D and trimming were read from the DNA. The sample includes approximately 75,000 clones, around four fifths of them seen just once. Sequencing was done on a sample of peripheral blood. The receptor was derived from an elderly woman with acute or convalescent COVID-19.

This CDR3 reads CASTYGGTQYF. DNA of the CDR3: TGTGCCAGCACCTACGGTGGGACCCAGTACTTC. The rearrangement links TRBV7-8 to TRBJ2-5; D unresolved. Germline CDR1 is SGHVS and CDR2 is FQNEAQ. Trimming shortened V by 7 bases and J by 7 bases, and 10 bases separated the two germline ends. The length of the CDR3 is 11 residues.